Included here is one T cell receptor beta chain sequence, with context. What it binds is not known. The PCR contained 60 Vbeta and 13 Jbeta primers. In the study's own analysis: Tens of millions of unique TCR beta chains, about 11 million of them shared, were counted by a later analysis. Libraries were prepared by immunoSEQ multiplex PCR; TCRdb keeps only in-frame clonotypes and omits some of them. V and J calls and clone size are those listed in that table; D and trimming were worked out from the DNA. This repertoire shows approximately 170,000 clones, more than 70% found once; its top ten account for around 1.5%. This specimen comes from a study of cytomegalovirus exposure and HLA in healthy donors. Study-level findings and limits: Sequencing likely generated an artifact that appeared as a cluster of highly shared sequence variants.

Each of the donors was a healthy bone marrow donor. The CDR3 runs to 16 residues. With 7 bases clipped from V and 5 bases from J, the junction kept 14 bases outside the gene matches. Germline loops: CDR1 SGDLS, CDR2 YYNGEE. Sample: PBMCs. The chain links TRBV9 to TRBJ2-3; 9 nucleotides align to TRBD2. The clonotype was recovered from a male donor in good health and CMV-seronegative. The CDR3: CASGRVGSGGVDTQYF. The CDR3 DNA reads as TGTGCCAGCGGGCGGGTCGGTAGCGGGGGTGTAGATACGCAGTATTTT.